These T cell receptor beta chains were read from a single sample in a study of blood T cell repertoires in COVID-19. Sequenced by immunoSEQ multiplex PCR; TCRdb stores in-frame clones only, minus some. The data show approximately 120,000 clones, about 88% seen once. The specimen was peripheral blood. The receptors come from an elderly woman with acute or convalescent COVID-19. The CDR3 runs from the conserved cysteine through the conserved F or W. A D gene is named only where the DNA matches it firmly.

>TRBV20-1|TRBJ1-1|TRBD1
TGCAGTGCAGGGGGCCGTAGCGAAGCTTTCTTT
CSAGGRSEAFF
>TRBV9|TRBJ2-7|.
TGTGCCAGCAGCGTAGACGGGAGCTCCTACGAGCAGTACTTC
CASSVDGSSYEQYF
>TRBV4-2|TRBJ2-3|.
TGTGCCAGCAGCCAAGATCCCAAAGATACGCAGTATTTT
CASSQDPKDTQYF
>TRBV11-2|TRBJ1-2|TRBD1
TGTGCCAGCAGCTTTACTCCAGGGGGCTCACTAAACTATGGCTACACCTTC
CASSFTPGGSLNYGYTF
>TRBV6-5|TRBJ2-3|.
TGTGCCAGCACCACAGGGTTGGGATACACAGATACGCAGTATTTT
CASTTGLGYTDTQYF
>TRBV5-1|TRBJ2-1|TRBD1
TGCGCCAGCAGCAAAGGGGACAGGGCGAATGAGCAGTTCTTC
CASSKGDRANEQFF
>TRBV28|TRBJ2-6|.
TGTGCCAGCAGTTTACGGCCTGGGGGGTTTAACGTCCTGACTTTC
CASSLRPGGFNVLTF
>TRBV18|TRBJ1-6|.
TGTGCCAGCTCACCTGGCAGGGATAATTCACCCCTCCACTTT
CASSPGRDNSPLHF
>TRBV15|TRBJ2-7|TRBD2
TGTGCCACCAGCAGAGGGGGACTAGCGGGTCTCTACGAGCAGTACTTC
CATSRGGLAGLYEQYF
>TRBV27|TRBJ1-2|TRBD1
TGTGCCAGCAGTACTACTGCCGGGACAGGGGTCTCGGGCTACACCTTC
CASSTTAGTGVSGYTF